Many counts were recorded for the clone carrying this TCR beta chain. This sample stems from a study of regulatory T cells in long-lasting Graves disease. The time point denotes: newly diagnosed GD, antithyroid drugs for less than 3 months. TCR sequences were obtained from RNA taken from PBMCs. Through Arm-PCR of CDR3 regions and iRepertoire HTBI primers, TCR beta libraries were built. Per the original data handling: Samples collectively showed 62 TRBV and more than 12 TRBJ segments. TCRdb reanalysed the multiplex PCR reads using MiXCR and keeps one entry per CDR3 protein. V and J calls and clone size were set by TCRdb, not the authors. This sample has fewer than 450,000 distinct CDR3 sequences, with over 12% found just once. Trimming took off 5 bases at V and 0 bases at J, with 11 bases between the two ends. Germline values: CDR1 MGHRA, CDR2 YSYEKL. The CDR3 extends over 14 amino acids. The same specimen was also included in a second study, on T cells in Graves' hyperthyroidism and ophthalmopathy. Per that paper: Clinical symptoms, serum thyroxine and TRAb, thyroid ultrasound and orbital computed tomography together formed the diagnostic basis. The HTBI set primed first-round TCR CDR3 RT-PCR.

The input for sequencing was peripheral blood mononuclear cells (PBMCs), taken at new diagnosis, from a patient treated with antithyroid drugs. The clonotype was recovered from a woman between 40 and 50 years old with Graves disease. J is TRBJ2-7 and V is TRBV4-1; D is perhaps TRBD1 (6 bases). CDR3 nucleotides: TGCGCCAGCAGCTACACAGGGAGCTCCTACGAGCAGTACTTC. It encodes CASSYTGSSYEQYF.